This section outlines one T cell receptor (beta chain) sequence together with its context. The data were taken from a study of cytomegalovirus exposure and HLA in healthy donors. With V trimmed by 3 bases and J by 3 bases, 17 bases remained unmatched. Germline V gene data show CDR1 as SGHNT and CDR2 as YYREEE (reference sequence). The CDR3 contains 18 residues. PCR primers comprised 60 Vbeta and 13 Jbeta primers. TCRdb keeps only in-frame clones here, not all; method: immunoSEQ multiplex PCR. Of approximately 170,000 clones detected, roughly 80% appear once; the ten largest clones hold over 4.5%. The chain carries TRBV5-4 and TRBJ2-7; TRBD1 aligns across 8 bases. Sequencing input: PBMCs. This receptor was identified in a male donor in good health and CMV-seronegative. CDR3 in DNA: TGTGCCAGCAGCTCCGCAGCTAGAGTCGGGACAGGTGACTACGAGCAGTACTTC. Translated: CASSSAARVGTGDYEQYF.